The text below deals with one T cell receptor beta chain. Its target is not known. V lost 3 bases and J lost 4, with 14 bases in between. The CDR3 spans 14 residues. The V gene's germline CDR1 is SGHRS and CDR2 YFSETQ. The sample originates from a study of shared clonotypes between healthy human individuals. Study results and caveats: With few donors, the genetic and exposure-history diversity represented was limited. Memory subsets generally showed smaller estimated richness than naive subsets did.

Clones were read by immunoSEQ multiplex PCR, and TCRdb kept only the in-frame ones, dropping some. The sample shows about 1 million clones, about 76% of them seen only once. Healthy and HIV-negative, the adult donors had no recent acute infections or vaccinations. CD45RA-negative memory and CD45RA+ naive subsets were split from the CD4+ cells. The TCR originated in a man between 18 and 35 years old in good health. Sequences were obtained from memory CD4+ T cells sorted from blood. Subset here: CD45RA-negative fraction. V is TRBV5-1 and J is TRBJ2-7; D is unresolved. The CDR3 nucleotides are TGCGCCAGCAGCTCTGGGGATCTTGGGTACGAGCAGTACTTC. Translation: CASSSGDLGYEQYF.